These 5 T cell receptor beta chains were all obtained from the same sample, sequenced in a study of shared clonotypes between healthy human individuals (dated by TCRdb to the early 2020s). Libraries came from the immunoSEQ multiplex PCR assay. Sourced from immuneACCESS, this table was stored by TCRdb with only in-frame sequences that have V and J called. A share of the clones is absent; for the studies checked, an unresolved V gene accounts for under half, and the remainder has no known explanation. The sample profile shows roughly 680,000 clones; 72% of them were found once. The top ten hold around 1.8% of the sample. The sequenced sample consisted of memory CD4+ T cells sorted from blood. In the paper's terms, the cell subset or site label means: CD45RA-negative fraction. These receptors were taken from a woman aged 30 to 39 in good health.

This CDR3 reads CASSRQTGWDTGELFF. The CDR3 coding sequence is TGTGCCAGCAGCCGACAGACAGGGTGGGACACCGGGGAGCTGTTTTTT. The chain couples TRBV11-2 to TRBJ2-2; 7 nucleotides line up with TRBD1. Losses at the gene ends were 5 bases for V and 3 bases for J; bases not matched to a gene: 9. The CDR3 loop spans 16 amino acids. Germline V lookup: CDR1 SGHAT, CDR2 FQNNGV.

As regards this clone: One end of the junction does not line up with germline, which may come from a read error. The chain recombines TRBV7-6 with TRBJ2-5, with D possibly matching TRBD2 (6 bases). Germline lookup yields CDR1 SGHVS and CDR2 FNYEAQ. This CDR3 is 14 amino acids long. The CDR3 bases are TGTGCCAGCAGCTTGTTAGCGGTTCAAGGGACCCAGTACTTC. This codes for CASSLLAVQGTQYF.

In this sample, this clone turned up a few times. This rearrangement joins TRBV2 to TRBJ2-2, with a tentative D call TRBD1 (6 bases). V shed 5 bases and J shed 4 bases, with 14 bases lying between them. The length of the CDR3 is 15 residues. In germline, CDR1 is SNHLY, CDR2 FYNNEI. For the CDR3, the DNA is TGTGCCAGCAGTTCCCAGGGGCATAGCACCGGGGAGCTGTTTTTT. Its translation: CASSSQGHSTGELFF.

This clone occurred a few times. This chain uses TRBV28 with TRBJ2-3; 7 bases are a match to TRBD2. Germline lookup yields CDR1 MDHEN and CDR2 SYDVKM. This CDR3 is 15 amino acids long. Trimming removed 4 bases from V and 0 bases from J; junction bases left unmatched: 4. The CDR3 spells CASSSSGASTDTQYF. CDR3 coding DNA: TGTGCCAGCAGTTCCAGCGGGGCTAGCACAGATACGCAGTATTTT.

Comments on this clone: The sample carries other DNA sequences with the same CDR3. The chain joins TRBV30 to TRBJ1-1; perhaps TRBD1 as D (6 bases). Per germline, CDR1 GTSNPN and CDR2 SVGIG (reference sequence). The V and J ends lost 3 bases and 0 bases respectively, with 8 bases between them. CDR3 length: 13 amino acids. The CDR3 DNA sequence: TGTGCCTGGAGCCGGACAGTGAACACTGAAGCTTTCTTT. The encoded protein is CAWSRTVNTEAFF.